This record concerns one TCR beta chain sequence. Its binding antigen is unknown. No base quality information exists; no much larger clone differs at one position. At one collaborating source in Seattle, patients were enrolled during active infection and were followed longitudinally through the course of disease. Collaborating institutions collected whole blood in K2EDTA tubes following their own protocols. For TCRbeta analysis, collaborators shipped samples in one of three forms: frozen whole blood, isolated PBMCs, or DNA extracted from either of those sample types. The immunoSEQ Assay, a bias-controlled multiplex PCR, was used to amplify TCRbeta CDR3 regions from genomic DNA. In the authors' own workflow: The number of nucleated cells in each sample was estimated by amplification of reference gene primers within the assay. Sequence reads were collapsed and filtered to measure the absolute abundance of every unique TCRbeta CDR3 rearrangement. Productive Simpson clonality was computed per sample as the square root of Simpson's diversity index over productive rearrangements. Held by TCRdb, this immuneACCESS table contains in-frame sequences only and omits some clones. Under half of the omission traces to an unresolved V gene where checked; the cause of the rest is unknown. The D gene and trimming were derived from the DNA, and the V and J assignments and clone size from that table. This sample has 170,000 or so clones in its table, and approximately 87% of those were observed once. The ten largest account for approximately 13% of the sample.

This record comes from a study of blood T cell repertoires in COVID-19 (dated by TCRdb to 2018 to 2021). Broadly, across the study: Collaborator samples came from the United States, Italy and Spain and covered acute and convalescent phases of COVID-19. A de-identified subject ID, COVID-19 status, age in years and sex were almost always included in the sample metadata. The prospective study material was composed of cDNA or gDNA derived from T cells, B-cell-depleted T cells, or PBMCs. The repertoires were made available in a free public database intended to serve as a resource for research on the immune response to SARS-CoV-2. Samples were obtained from the ongoing ImmuneRACE study (first 160 participants) and from roughly 1,300 subjects provided by 6 global collaborators. Where available, HLA class I and class II types were taken from metadata supplied by the sample provider and were not determined by assay-based typing. Subjects who had been exposed to COVID-19, were actively infected with it, or had recovered from it provided the deeply sampled blood TCRbeta repertoires that made up the dataset.

The CDR3, from cysteine to phenylalanine, totals 14 residues. Only the CDR3 part of the read is kept: 42 bases, read in frame from the first base. V lost 5 bases and J lost 3 bases; the stretch between them is 13 bases long. Looking up the germline V gene yields CDR1 SGHNT and CDR2 YENEEA. What the work shows at the level of the full study, not this receptor alone: Clinical and demographic metadata were provided uncurated, with the amount varying by source and participant.

The specimen was peripheral blood. The rearrangement joined TRBV11-3 to TRBJ1-1; no confident D gene assignment can be made. The source is a woman in her 70s with COVID-19, enrolled during active disease. In nucleotides, the sequence is TGTGCCAGCAGCCCACGTCGAGATGACACTGAAGCTTTCTTT. The resulting protein is CASSPRRDDTEAFF.